This T cell receptor (beta chain) stems from a study of blood T cell repertoires in COVID-19. The overall study: Some COVID-19 samples were acute and others convalescent; all came from the United States, Italy and Spain. Nucleic acid was either cDNA or gDNA, and it came from T cells, B-cell-depleted T cells, or PBMCs.

V trimming: 4 bases; J trimming: 7 bases; junction bases outside the gene matches: 6. The CDR3 is 15 residues long. Germline lookup yields CDR1 MGHRA and CDR2 YSYEKL. Original analysis: Reference gene primers were amplified, and this amplification served to estimate nucleated cell counts. The data were produced by immunoSEQ multiplex PCR, yet TCRdb's version contains in-frame clones alone and is incomplete. From that table come the V and J calls and clone size; the DNA was used to work out D and trimming. The sample has 270,000 or so clones, approximately 84% seen once; the top ten hold roughly 1.5%.

Sequencing was carried out using peripheral blood. The clonotype was recovered from a human donor with COVID-19, enrolled during active disease. The donor label of this sample is uncertain. The chain uses TRBV4-1 and TRBJ1-4, with 10 positions matching TRBD1. CDR3 nucleotides: TGCGCCAGCAGCCCCGGGACAGGGGTAGCTGAAAAACTGTTTTTT. This translates into CASSPGTGVAEKLFF.